The 12 T cell receptor beta chains listed next were all sequenced from one sample in a study of CD8 T cell repertoires and HIV-1 epitope variants. The antigens for these receptors are not known. Data came from immunoSEQ multiplex PCR; TCRdb stores just in-frame clones and leaves some out. The table lists about 6,200 clones, about two thirds of them singletons. The sequenced sample consisted of cultured CD8+ T cells derived from PBMCs. The receptors come from a male donor with HIV.

The chain uses TRBV28 and TRBJ2-3; no firm D call. The CDR3 extends over 15 amino acids. Germline values: CDR1 MDHEN, CDR2 SYDVKM. Trimming cost V 7 bases and J 0 bases, with 14 bases left between them. Here the CDR3 reads CASINEVPSTDTQYF. In nucleotides, the CDR3 is TGTGCCAGCATTAACGAGGTCCCAAGCACAGATACGCAGTATTTT.

This sequence joins TRBV2 and TRBJ2-7; D assignment may be TRBD1 or TRBD2 (6 bases each). The CDR3 is 15 residues long. Deletions cut 3 bases from V and 0 bases from J, with 12 bases between. Per the germline V gene, CDR1 is SNHLY and CDR2 is FYNNEI. CDR3 in DNA: TGTGCCAGCAGTGAGGGGGGCCTATCCTCCTACGAGCAGTACTTC. Translating gives CASSEGGLSSYEQYF.

The V gene is TRBV14, the J gene TRBJ1-5; D possibly corresponds to TRBD1 (5 bases). The V end lost 1 base, the J end lost 3 bases, and 13 bases lay between the germline ends. CDR1 is SGHDN and CDR2 is FVKESK in the germline V gene. CDR3 size: 16 residues. The CDR3 sequence: CASSQGAGRNNQPQHF. CDR3 coding DNA: TGTGCCAGCAGCCAAGGAGCAGGGCGGAACAATCAGCCCCAGCATTTT.

The chain carries TRBV7-8 and TRBJ2-7; D possibly corresponds to TRBD2 (6 bases). This CDR3 is built from 13 residues. Trimming cost V 0 bases and J 4 bases, with 7 bases left between them. Per the germline V gene, CDR1 is SGHVS and CDR2 is FQNEAQ. Here the CDR3 DNA reads TGTGCCAGCAGCTTAGCGGAGGGTTACGAGCAGTACTTC. Its protein is CASSLAEGYEQYF.

This clone was seen a handful of times. At one boundary the junction diverges from the germline segment, which might be a read error. The chain carries TRBV5-8 and TRBJ1-2; 10 bases align to TRBD1. Per germline, CDR1 SGHTS and CDR2 YDEGEE. The CDR3 runs 14 residues. The CDR3 DNA reads as TGTGCCAGCAGCGATCCCGGGACAGGGGTCCTCGGTGCCTTC. Residues: CASSDPGTGVLGAF. Filled out from reference TRBV5-8 and TRBJ1-2, the complete variable domain reads EAGVTQSPTHLIKTRGQQATLRCSPISGHTSVYWYQQALGLGLQFLLWYDEGEERNRGNFPPRFSGRQFPNYSSELNVNALELEDSALYLCASSDPGTGVLGAFGSGTRLTVV.

This clone turned up a few times. V is TRBV2 and J is TRBJ2-4; D gene ambiguous. The CDR3 is 16 amino acids. Trimming pared 3 bases from V and 8 bases from J, leaving 20 bases between. Germline CDR1 is SNHLY and CDR2 is FYNNEI. In nucleotides, the CDR3 is TGTGCCAGCAGTGATGGATTTGGCCCCCGGATGGACATTCAGTACTTC. Its protein product is CASSDGFGPRMDIQYF.

The V call is TRBV5-1, the J call TRBJ2-1; 9 positions agree with TRBD2. The germline gives CDR1 SGHRS, CDR2 YFSETQ. The CDR3 sequence is 16 residues long. Losses at the gene ends were 2 bases for V and 6 bases for J; bases not matched to a gene: 9. DNA of the CDR3: TGCGCCAGCAGCTTCGGACTAGCGACTGGCTTCAATGAGCAGTTCTTC. It is translated as CASSFGLATGFNEQFF. Full variable domain (outside the CDR3, taken from reference TRBV5-1 and TRBJ2-1): KAGVTQTPRYLIKTRGQQVTLSCSPISGHRSVSWYQQTPGQGLQFLFEYFSETQRNKGNFPGRFSGRQFSNSRSEMNVSTLELGDSALYLCASSFGLATGFNEQFFGPGTRLTVL.

This clone has just a few counts. This chain joins TRBV28 and TRBJ2-4; either TRBD1 or TRBD2 may fit D (5 bases each). The CDR3 is 15 residues long. The V end was cut by 4 bases, the J end by 9 bases, with 19 bases between. Germline lookup yields CDR1 MDHEN and CDR2 SYDVKM. Written as DNA, the CDR3 is TGTGCCAGCAGTTCCGGGACCCCTGATGTGGGCATTCAGTACTTC. Its protein is CASSSGTPDVGIQYF.

This clone was seen a single time. The chain is built from TRBV5-4 and TRBJ1-1, with D possibly being TRBD1 (5 bases). Germline V gene data show CDR1 as SGHNT and CDR2 as YYREEE (reference sequence). The length of the CDR3 is 15 residues. Trimming left V 1 base short and J 5 bases short, with 15 bases between. CDR3 DNA sequence: TGTGCCAGCAGCTTGAATCAGGGCGGGACGACTGAAGCTTTCTTT. Its protein is CASSLNQGGTTEAFF.

This chain joins TRBV6-1 and TRBJ1-1, with D tentatively TRBD1 (5 bases). Per germline, CDR1 MNHNS and CDR2 SASEGT. The length of the CDR3 is 14 residues. The germline V and J ends were trimmed by 6 bases and 0 bases, with 11 bases remaining between them. The CDR3: CASRPTAMNTEAFF. Written as DNA, the CDR3 is TGTGCCAGCAGACCGACAGCCATGAACACTGAAGCTTTCTTT.

V usage is TRBV6-5 and J usage is TRBJ2-2; TRBD1 matches at 10 bases. V was pared by 4 bases and J by 7 bases, with 6 bases of the junction left unmatched. Per germline, CDR1 MNHEY and CDR2 SVGAGI. This CDR3 is built from 15 residues. The CDR3 protein is CASSLTGGRSGELFF. The DNA for the CDR3 is TGTGCCAGCAGTTTGACAGGGGGCAGGAGCGGGGAGCTGTTTTTT.

This clone is termed medium-sized (0.01 to 0.1%). The CDR3: CASSIQPGLAGDFLDEQFF. The CDR3 DNA reads TGTGCCAGTAGTATACAGCCGGGACTAGCGGGAGATTTCTTAGATGAGCAGTTCTTC. V and J are TRBV19 and TRBJ2-1, with TRBD2 matching 14 bases. Trimming at V came to 2 bases and at J to 8 bases, leaving 14 bases not matched to a gene. This CDR3 is 19 amino acids long. Germline CDR1 reads LNHDA; CDR2 reads SQIVND (reference sequence).